These 7 T cell receptor beta chains were sequenced from one sample in a study of molecular identifiers for immune sequencing clone quantification. A single record per CDR3 protein comes from TCRdb applying MiXCR to the PCR reads. The data show under 350,000 distinct CDR3 sequences, roughly 24% seen once. Sequenced input: naive CD8+ T cells from blood, with Jurkat cell RNA spiked in. Sample subset: FACS-sorted CD8+CD4-CCR7+CD45RA+ naive T cells. The source of these receptors is a human donor in good health. Some libraries in this study had Jurkat cell RNA spiked in.

This clonotype has a handful of counts. This chain uses TRBV11-2 with TRBJ1-1; TRBD1 is a possible D gene (6 bases). V lost 5 bases and J 8 bases, leaving 12 bases between the germline ends. CDR1 is SGHAT and CDR2 is FQNNGV in the germline V gene. The CDR3 is 12 residues long. The CDR3 bases are TGTGCCAGCAGCATCGCCGGGACAGAAGCTTTCTTT. It encodes CASSIAGTEAFF.

Regarding this clonotype: A single base separates this from a much larger clone, so it may be a read error. This sequence joins TRBV12-3 or TRBV12-4 and TRBJ2-7; D is possibly TRBD2 (6 bases). The CDR3 consists of 14 residues. CDR3 loop: CASSLGGRSYGQYF. The CDR3 region has the DNA TGTGCCAGCAGTTTAGGAGGGAGGTCCTACGGGCAGTACTTC.

About this clonotype: Being one base from a much bigger clone, this may be a read error. V and J are TRBV19 and TRBJ2-3; unclear D gene. CDR1 is LNHDA, CDR2 SQIVND, per germline (reference sequence). The CDR3 has 11 residues. This CDR3 is CVSRTTDTQYF. CDR3 coding DNA: TGTGTCAGTAGGACCACAGATACGCAGTATTTT.

Ten or more counts support this clonotype. The rearrangement links TRBV6-5 to TRBJ2-3; TRBD2 aligns across 10 bases. The germline V gene has CDR1 MNHEY and CDR2 SVGAGI. After removal of 5 bases from V and 2 bases from J, the junction contained 4 bases not matched to a gene. The CDR3 spans 15 residues. CDR3: CASSPTSGATDTQYF. The CDR3 coding sequence is TGTGCCAGCAGTCCTACTAGCGGGGCCACAGATACGCAGTATTTT.

The sample holds a few counts of this clonotype. A read error may be the cause here, since a much bigger clone is one base away. The gene calls are TRBV9 and TRBJ1-1; TRBD1 might be the D (5 bases). This CDR3 region has 15 residues. The germline V gene has CDR1 SGDLS and CDR2 YYNGEE. In DNA form, the CDR3 reads TGTGGCAGCAATTCCGGGGGACCTGAGGGCACTGAAGCTTTCTTT. Amino acids: CGSNSGGPEGTEAFF.

This clonotype was found a few times. The rearrangement uses TRBV29-1 and TRBJ2-3, with D perhaps matching TRBD2 (5 bases). The CDR3 has 17 residues. Trimming cost V 1 base and J 8 bases, with 25 bases left between them. The germline V gene has CDR1 SQVTM and CDR2 ANQGSEA. CDR3 nucleotides: TGCAGCGTTGAAGCTCTCCTAGGGTCAGCGCGGGCTGGTACGCAGTATTTT. Its protein product is CSVEALLGSARAGTQYF.

This clonotype was observed a handful of times. The chain couples TRBV12-5 to TRBJ2-7, with 8 bases that match TRBD1. V was clipped by 2 bases and J by 6 bases; unmatched bases: 3. The CDR3 consists of 13 residues. Germline V gives CDR1 LGHNT, CDR2 FRNRAP. The CDR3 DNA follows: TGTGCTAGTGGTTTGATGACAGGGGTCGAGCAGTACTTC. Its protein is CASGLMTGVEQYF.